The 17 T cell receptor beta chains below were found in one sample sequenced in a study of beta chain features in type 1 diabetes. Every isolated RNA sample was fully reverse transcribed, so sequencing captured expressed TCRB transcripts. Some clones are missing from TCRdb's copy, which holds only in-frame ones; the method was immunoSEQ multiplex PCR. The repertoire holds about 450,000 clones, 11% seen once, with over 0.04% in the top ten. What was sequenced was naive CD4+ T cells from blood. The receptors stem from a woman aged 18-29 years in good health.

This chain joins TRBV4-2 and TRBJ1-2; no firm D call. CDR3 length: 13 residues. Between the trimmed V and J ends, which lost 1 base and 2 bases, there was a span of 5 bases. Germline CDR1 LGHNA, CDR2 YNFKEQ. Here the CDR3 DNA reads TGTGCCAGCAGCCAAGGGGGAAACTATGGCTACACCTTC. Translation gives CASSQGGNYGYTF.

This clone showed up just a few times. V and J are TRBV7-9 and TRBJ2-2; D may correspond to TRBD1 or TRBD2 (6 bases each). This CDR3 region has 15 residues. CDR1 is SEHNR, CDR2 FQNEAQ, per germline (reference sequence). The V end was cut by 11 bases, the J end by 6 bases, with 22 bases between. CDR3 amino acids: CAQGYWGAPAGELFF. CDR3 in DNA: TGTGCCCAGGGATATTGGGGGGCGCCCGCCGGGGAGCTGTTTTTT. The whole variable domain, remainder taken from reference TRBV7-9 and TRBJ2-2, is DTGVSQNPRHKITKRGQNVTFRCDPISEHNRLYWYRQTLGQGPEFLTYFQNEAQLEKSRLLSDRFSAERPKGSFSTLEIQRTEQGDSAMYLCAQGYWGAPAGELFFGEGSRLTVL.

This clone was seen only a few times. The rearrangement links TRBV29-1 to TRBJ2-2; D gene uncertain. The CDR3 runs to 17 residues. From germline, CDR1 is SQVTM and CDR2 ANQGSEA. Trimming took off 0 bases at V and 0 bases at J, with 14 bases between the two ends. The CDR3 bases are TGCAGCGTTGAAGATAGGAGTAGGGCTGCGAACACCGGGGAGCTGTTTTTT. Protein: CSVEDRSRAANTGELFF.

The chain couples TRBV4-2 to TRBJ2-1; D might be TRBD1 or TRBD2, each matching 7 bases. Per germline, CDR1 LGHNA and CDR2 YNFKEQ. The germline V and J ends were trimmed by 3 bases and 4 bases, with 19 bases remaining between them. The CDR3 is made up of 17 amino acids. CDR3 coding DNA: TGTGCCAGCAGCCACCTCAGGGGGGGCCGGAAGTACAATGAGCAGTTCTTC. Translating gives CASSHLRGGRKYNEQFF.

This clone appeared a few times. The rearrangement uses TRBV5-1 and TRBJ2-1; unclear D gene. Trimming took 2 bases from V and 9 from J, leaving 9 bases between them. The CDR3 consists of 12 residues. Germline CDR1 reads SGHRS; CDR2 reads YFSETQ. CDR3 residues: CASSFLRAEQFF. In DNA, the CDR3 is TGCGCCAGCAGCTTCCTCCGCGCTGAGCAGTTCTTC.

This clone was observed a few times. This CDR3 is CASSVEARYAEAFF. In DNA form, the CDR3 reads TGTGCCAGCAGCGTCGAAGCGAGGTACGCTGAAGCTTTCTTT. V and J are TRBV7-8 and TRBJ1-1; D gene ambiguous. Germline CDR1 reads SGHVS; CDR2 reads FQNEAQ. The CDR3 contains 14 residues. Trimming removed 5 bases at V and 6 bases at J, with 16 bases between.

The chain employs TRBV21-1 and TRBJ1-6. TRBV21-1 is a documented pseudogene. The CDR3 extends over 17 amino acids. CDR3 region: CASRRDCLCSYNSPLHF. DNA of the CDR3: TGTGCCAGCAGGAGGGACTGCCTCTGCTCCTATAATTCACCCCTCCACTTT.

There are a few counts of this clone. The chain couples TRBV19 to TRBJ2-7, with unresolved D. V was pared by 3 bases and J by 7 bases, with 10 bases between. The CDR3 length is 12 residues. CDR1 and CDR2 from the germline V gene are LNHDA and SQIVND (reference sequence). The CDR3: CASSIGPGEQYF. DNA of the CDR3: TGTGCCAGTAGTATCGGTCCGGGTGAGCAGTACTTC.

This clone was recorded a few times. The V call is TRBV7-9, the J call TRBJ2-6; 11 bases line up with TRBD1. CDR3 size: 18 residues. Germline values: CDR1 SEHNR, CDR2 FQNEAQ (reference sequence). V lost 6 bases, J lost 1 base, and 8 bases stayed unmatched. CDR3 DNA: TGTGCCAGCAGTTATCGGACAGGGGGCGCTTCTGGGGCCAACGTCCTGACTTTC. This encodes CASSYRTGGASGANVLTF.

The V gene is TRBV28, the J gene TRBJ2-7; 12 bases match TRBD2. V shed 4 bases and J 3 bases; nucleotides not matched to a gene: 1. The CDR3 totals 14 residues. Looked up from germline, CDR1 is MDHEN and CDR2 is SYDVKM. The CDR3 sequence is CASSSTSGGYEQYV. As DNA, the CDR3 is TGTGCCAGCAGTTCGACTAGCGGGGGCTACGAGCAGTACGTC.

The gene calls are TRBV7-2 and TRBJ2-3; 7 bases are shared with TRBD1. J lost 2 bases, V lost 2 bases, and 7 bases had no gene match. From germline, CDR1 is SGHTA and CDR2 FQGNSA. The CDR3 loop spans 16 amino acids. Here the CDR3 reads CASSLTWDSITDTQYF. DNA of the CDR3: TGTGCCAGCAGCTTAACCTGGGACAGCATCACAGATACGCAGTATTTT.

The sample holds a few counts of this clone. This chain links TRBV5-1 with TRBJ2-2, with D perhaps TRBD1 or TRBD2 (5 bases each). Trimming removed 4 bases from V and 2 bases from J, with 12 bases in between. Germline V CDR1 and CDR2: SGHRS, YFSETQ. The CDR3 length is 15 residues. The CDR3 DNA follows: TGCGCCAGCAGCCGAGGGGAATTAAACACCGGGGAGCTGTTTTTT. It encodes CASSRGELNTGELFF. Based on the CDR3 plus reference TRBV5-1 and TRBJ2-2, the full variable domain is KAGVTQTPRYLIKTRGQQVTLSCSPISGHRSVSWYQQTPGQGLQFLFEYFSETQRNKGNFPGRFSGRQFSNSRSEMNVSTLELGDSALYLCASSRGELNTGELFFGEGSRLTVL.

This chain uses TRBV11-3 with TRBJ2-5, with a tentative D call TRBD1 (5 bases). The CDR3 has 14 amino acids. Germline V CDR1 and CDR2: SGHNT, YENEEA. The ends were cut back, 8 bases at V and 2 bases at J, with 15 bases in the middle. CDR3 coding DNA: TGTGCCAGCGGCGGAACGCAGGGACAAGAGACCCAGTACTTC. Residues: CASGGTQGQETQYF.

This clone has just a few counts. This chain uses TRBV4-3 with TRBJ2-3; perhaps TRBD2 as D (7 bases). This CDR3 has 14 residues. The germline V gene has CDR1 LGHNA and CDR2 YSLEER. V lost 0 bases and J lost 4, with 8 bases in between. The DNA of the CDR3 is TGCGCCAGCAGCCAAGAGGGGGGGCCAGATACGCAGTATTTT. Translated: CASSQEGGPDTQYF.

The chain has TRBV29-1 and TRBJ1-2, with D hard to call. The length of the CDR3 is 13 residues. V shed 7 bases and J shed 8 bases, with 20 bases lying between them. In germline, CDR1 is SQVTM, CDR2 ANQGSEA. The CDR3 DNA is TGCAGCGCGACCGACAAGGGAGCGTACGGCTACACCTTC. Its protein is CSATDKGAYGYTF.

V is TRBV5-1 and J is TRBJ2-4, with 11 nucleotides matching TRBD1. In germline, CDR1 is SGHRS, CDR2 YFSETQ. V lost 0 bases, J lost 7 bases, and 6 bases stayed unmatched. This CDR3 contains 16 residues. This chain's CDR3 is CASSLVSGQGANIQYF. In nucleotides, the CDR3 is TGCGCCAGCAGCTTGGTATCAGGACAGGGGGCTAACATTCAGTACTTC. Based on the CDR3 plus reference TRBV5-1 and TRBJ2-4, the full variable domain is KAGVTQTPRYLIKTRGQQVTLSCSPISGHRSVSWYQQTPGQGLQFLFEYFSETQRNKGNFPGRFSGRQFSNSRSEMNVSTLELGDSALYLCASSLVSGQGANIQYFGAGTRLSVL.

The chain joins TRBV4-1 to TRBJ2-1, with a tentative D call TRBD2 (5 bases). Germline loops: CDR1 MGHRA, CDR2 YSYEKL. The CDR3 runs to 13 residues. V was clipped by 4 bases and J by 9 bases, with 13 bases between them. CDR3 amino acids: CASSPVGGGEQFF. The CDR3 DNA sequence: TGCGCCAGCAGCCCAGTAGGAGGAGGTGAGCAGTTCTTC.